A selection of T cell receptor beta chains follows, all from one sample in a study of T cell responses to AZD1222 COVID-19 vaccine. This table comes from immunoSEQ multiplex PCR, and its TCRdb copy is limited to in-frame clones, with some not included. The sample includes about 140,000 clones, about 89% of them seen just once. The sample in question was peripheral blood, obtained 28 days after the second dose of the MenACWY control vaccine. The origin of the receptors is an adult who received the MenACWY meningococcal vaccine as a control. Each CDR3 is given with its conserved first and last residue. A D gene is named only where the DNA matches it firmly. Clone size appears in some rows only: once, few, many, or a class for an expanded clone.

j_gene: TRBJ1-2; v_gene: TRBV27; d_gene: TRBD1; abundance: once; CDR3aa: CASSLGQGANYGYTF; CDR3nt: TGTGCCAGCAGTCTGGGACAGGGAGCAAACTATGGCTACACCTTC
j_gene: TRBJ2-2; v_gene: TRBV7-2; d_gene: TRBD2; abundance: NA; CDR3aa: CASSPLAAYTGELFF; CDR3nt: TGTGCCAGCAGCCCCCTAGCGGCCTACACCGGGGAGCTGTTTTTT
j_gene: TRBJ2-5; v_gene: TRBV6-2/TRBV6-3; d_gene: TRBD2; abundance: NA; CDR3aa: CASSYGGGGIETQYF; CDR3nt: TGTGCCAGCAGTTACGGCGGGGGGGGGATAGAGACCCAGTACTTC
j_gene: TRBJ1-1; v_gene: TRBV7-9; d_gene: NA; abundance: NA; CDR3aa: CASSFGRLNTEAFF; CDR3nt: TGTGCCAGCAGCTTTGGACGGTTGAACACTGAAGCTTTCTTT
j_gene: TRBJ1-1; v_gene: TRBV3-1/TRBV3-2; d_gene: TRBD1; abundance: NA; CDR3aa: CASSRQGGTEAFF; CDR3nt: TGTGCCAGCAGTCGACAGGGTGGGACTGAAGCTTTCTTT
j_gene: TRBJ1-4; v_gene: TRBV28; d_gene: TRBD1; abundance: NA; CDR3aa: CASAQQGNEKLFF; CDR3nt: TGTGCCAGTGCTCAACAGGGGAATGAAAAACTGTTTTTT
j_gene: TRBJ2-7; v_gene: TRBV9; d_gene: TRBD2; abundance: NA; CDR3aa: CASSVASGGYEQYF; CDR3nt: TGTGCCAGCAGCGTAGCCAGCGGGGGTTACGAGCAGTACTTC
j_gene: TRBJ1-1; v_gene: TRBV4-3; d_gene: NA; abundance: NA; CDR3aa: CASSQDYKRVEAFF; CDR3nt: TGCGCCAGCAGCCAAGATTACAAAAGGGTTGAAGCTTTCTTT
j_gene: TRBJ2-7; v_gene: TRBV23-1; d_gene: TRBD1; abundance: NA; CDR3aa: CASSQSSWGTGTTYEQYF; CDR3nt: TGCGCCAGCAGTCAATCATCGTGGGGGACAGGGACTACCTACGAGCAGTACTTC
j_gene: TRBJ1-6; v_gene: TRBV10-3; d_gene: TRBD1; abundance: NA; CDR3aa: CAISEAAGGLKNSPLHF; CDR3nt: TGTGCCATCAGTGAGGCGGCAGGGGGTCTGAAAAATTCACCCCTCCACTTT
j_gene: TRBJ2-5; v_gene: TRBV2; d_gene: NA; abundance: NA; CDR3aa: CASSSKTQYF; CDR3nt: TGTGCCAGCAGCTCGAAGACCCAGTACTTC
j_gene: TRBJ2-3; v_gene: TRBV19; d_gene: NA; abundance: NA; CDR3aa: CASSIGDKSGTDTQYF; CDR3nt: TGTGCCAGTAGTATAGGAGACAAGTCGGGCACAGATACGCAGTATTTT
j_gene: TRBJ1-6; v_gene: TRBV19; d_gene: NA; abundance: NA; CDR3aa: CASSSSLPTSSYNSPLHF; CDR3nt: TGTGCCAGTAGTTCATCGCTTCCCACAAGCTCCTATAATTCACCCCTCCACTTT
j_gene: TRBJ2-5; v_gene: TRBV24-1; d_gene: NA; abundance: NA; CDR3aa: CATSEGYETQYF; CDR3nt: TGTGCCACCAGTGAGGGGTACGAGACCCAGTACTTC
j_gene: TRBJ1-5; v_gene: TRBV6-2/TRBV6-3; d_gene: NA; abundance: few; CDR3aa: CASSYSVGQPQHF; CDR3nt: TGTGCCAGCAGTTACTCGGTGGGGCAGCCCCAGCATTTT
j_gene: TRBJ2-5; v_gene: TRBV18; d_gene: NA; abundance: NA; CDR3aa: CASSLIRGSSQETQYF; CDR3nt: TGTGCCAGCTCACTTATCAGGGGTTCGTCCCAAGAGACCCAGTACTTC
j_gene: TRBJ2-3; v_gene: TRBV2; d_gene: NA; abundance: NA; CDR3aa: CASRQSTDTQYF; CDR3nt: TGTGCCAGCAGACAGAGCACAGATACGCAGTATTTT
j_gene: TRBJ2-3; v_gene: TRBV4-1; d_gene: NA; abundance: NA; CDR3aa: CASSQEGSDTQYF; CDR3nt: TGCGCCAGCAGCCAAGAAGGGTCAGATACGCAGTATTTT
j_gene: TRBJ1-2; v_gene: TRBV29-1; d_gene: NA; abundance: NA; CDR3aa: CSVPTPDLNGYTF; CDR3nt: TGCAGCGTGCCAACCCCAGACTTGAATGGCTACACCTTC
j_gene: TRBJ2-5; v_gene: TRBV11-2; d_gene: TRBD1; abundance: NA; CDR3aa: CASSLADRGRTGETQYF; CDR3nt: TGTGCCAGCAGCTTAGCGGACAGGGGGCGAACGGGGGAGACCCAGTACTTC
j_gene: TRBJ2-6; v_gene: TRBV5-1; d_gene: NA; abundance: NA; CDR3aa: CASSRETGRRANVLTF; CDR3nt: TGCGCCAGCAGCCGAGAGACAGGGAGGAGGGCCAACGTCCTGACTTTC
j_gene: TRBJ1-3; v_gene: TRBV15; d_gene: TRBD1; abundance: NA; CDR3aa: CATSRKQGFGNTIYF; CDR3nt: TGTGCCACCAGCAGAAAACAGGGGTTTGGAAACACCATATATTTT
j_gene: TRBJ1-4; v_gene: TRBV4-3; d_gene: NA; abundance: NA; CDR3aa: CASSQDPVKTGFNEKLFF; CDR3nt: TGCGCCAGCAGCCAAGATCCCGTCAAGACAGGCTTTAATGAAAAACTGTTTTTT
j_gene: TRBJ2-5; v_gene: TRBV7-2; d_gene: NA; abundance: NA; CDR3aa: CASSLVGGKETQYF; CDR3nt: TGTGCCAGCAGCTTAGTAGGCGGGAAAGAGACCCAGTACTTC
j_gene: TRBJ2-2; v_gene: TRBV18; d_gene: NA; abundance: NA; CDR3aa: CASSPQPSENTGELFF; CDR3nt: TGTGCCAGCTCACCCCAGCCTAGCGAGAACACCGGGGAGCTGTTTTTT
j_gene: TRBJ2-1; v_gene: TRBV6-2/TRBV6-3; d_gene: NA; abundance: few; CDR3aa: CASSSSGETDEQFF; CDR3nt: TGTGCCAGCAGTTCGTCGGGAGAAACCGATGAGCAGTTCTTC
j_gene: TRBJ2-2; v_gene: TRBV4-3; d_gene: NA; abundance: NA; CDR3aa: CASSQVRGGELFF; CDR3nt: TGCGCCAGCAGCCAAGTCCGCGGGGGGGAGCTGTTTTTT
j_gene: TRBJ1-5; v_gene: TRBV23-1; d_gene: NA; abundance: NA; CDR3aa: CASTPGEGNQPQHF; CDR3nt: TGCGCCAGCACCCCCGGAGAGGGCAATCAGCCCCAGCATTTT
j_gene: TRBJ2-1; v_gene: TRBV19; d_gene: TRBD2; abundance: NA; CDR3aa: CASLGTSGRGEQFF; CDR3nt: TGTGCCAGCCTAGGGACTAGCGGGAGGGGGGAGCAGTTCTTC
j_gene: TRBJ2-5; v_gene: TRBV7-3; d_gene: NA; abundance: NA; CDR3aa: CASSLKGSQETQYF; CDR3nt: TGTGCCAGCAGCTTAAAGGGATCCCAAGAGACCCAGTACTTC
j_gene: TRBJ2-6; v_gene: TRBV18; d_gene: TRBD1; abundance: NA; CDR3aa: CASSQMSGTGTGANVLTF; CDR3nt: TGTGCCAGCTCCCAGATGTCCGGGACAGGGACCGGGGCCAACGTCCTGACTTTC
j_gene: TRBJ2-7; v_gene: TRBV7-2; d_gene: NA; abundance: NA; CDR3aa: CASSFSREGYEQYF; CDR3nt: TGTGCCAGCAGCTTCTCCAGGGAAGGCTACGAGCAGTACTTC
j_gene: TRBJ2-7; v_gene: TRBV5-5; d_gene: TRBD1; abundance: NA; CDR3aa: CASSYDRGGYEQYF; CDR3nt: TGTGCCAGCAGCTACGACAGGGGTGGGTACGAGCAGTACTTC
j_gene: TRBJ1-2; v_gene: TRBV18; d_gene: NA; abundance: NA; CDR3aa: CASSQAPDTLYGYTF; CDR3nt: TGTGCCAGCTCACAGGCGCCTGACACACTCTATGGCTACACCTTC
j_gene: TRBJ1-1; v_gene: TRBV7-2; d_gene: NA; abundance: NA; CDR3aa: CASSFRVSDTEAFF; CDR3nt: TGTGCCAGCAGCTTCCGGGTATCGGACACTGAAGCTTTCTTT
j_gene: TRBJ1-5; v_gene: TRBV7-6; d_gene: NA; abundance: NA; CDR3aa: CASSLGRGTGQPQHF; CDR3nt: TGTGCCAGCAGCTTAGGTCGGGGGACCGGACAGCCCCAGCATTTT
j_gene: TRBJ2-7; v_gene: TRBV11-2; d_gene: TRBD2; abundance: NA; CDR3aa: CASSSKVLAGAYEQYF; CDR3nt: TGTGCCAGCAGCTCGAAAGTACTAGCGGGTGCCTACGAGCAGTACTTC
j_gene: TRBJ2-1; v_gene: TRBV5-4; d_gene: TRBD2; abundance: few; CDR3aa: CASSNPRLAGGRDNEQFF; CDR3nt: TGTGCCAGCAGCAACCCTCGACTAGCGGGAGGTAGGGACAATGAGCAGTTCTTC
j_gene: TRBJ2-7; v_gene: TRBV18; d_gene: TRBD1; abundance: NA; CDR3aa: CASSQTGTGVEQYF; CDR3nt: TGTGCCAGCTCACAGACCGGGACAGGGGTTGAGCAGTACTTC
j_gene: TRBJ1-4; v_gene: TRBV7-2; d_gene: NA; abundance: NA; CDR3aa: CASSFGGGVPNEKLFF; CDR3nt: TGTGCCAGCAGCTTTGGAGGAGGGGTCCCTAATGAAAAACTGTTTTTT
j_gene: TRBJ1-1; v_gene: TRBV27; d_gene: TRBD1; abundance: NA; CDR3aa: CASSPRTGGRTEAFF; CDR3nt: TGTGCCAGCAGTCCTCGGACAGGGGGCCGTACTGAAGCTTTCTTT
j_gene: TRBJ1-2; v_gene: TRBV7-9; d_gene: NA; abundance: NA; CDR3aa: CASSFGVGDYGYTF; CDR3nt: TGTGCCAGCAGCTTTGGGGTAGGCGACTATGGCTACACCTTC